The T cell receptor beta chain described here comes from a study of blood T cell repertoires in COVID-19. In its sample, this clone was seen a few times. This CDR3 is 16 amino acids long. Trimming pared 3 bases from V and 2 bases from J, leaving 14 bases between. Germline CDR1 is MNHEY and CDR2 is SVGEGT. Authors' processing steps: Estimation of nucleated cell counts was performed using reference gene primer amplification. Repertoires were generated with immunoSEQ multiplex PCR, while TCRdb's copy carries only in-frame clones and drops some. V, J and clone size reflect that table, while D and trimming were determined from the DNA. Seen here are 150,000 to 200,000 clones, around four fifths observed once, and the top ten hold roughly 10%.

The sequence derives from a human donor in a cohort sampled during active COVID-19. The genes are TRBV6-2 or TRBV6-3 and TRBJ1-5; no definite D call. The sequencing sample was made of peripheral blood. CDR3 region: CASSYSREGRNQPQHF. In DNA, the CDR3 is TGTGCCAGCAGTTATTCTAGGGAGGGCCGCAATCAGCCCCAGCATTTT.